Presented here are 3 T cell receptor beta chains from one specimen sequenced in a study of blood T cell repertoires in COVID-19. The table came from immunoSEQ multiplex PCR; TCRdb's copy has only in-frame clones and leaves some out. In the table there are about 47,000 clones, around 90% of which are singletons. The sample comprised peripheral blood. These receptors came from a man aged 45-60 years with active COVID-19.

The J gene is TRBJ1-1, the V gene TRBV3-1 (or the pseudogene TRBV3-2); a weak D match, TRBD1 (5 bases). Per germline, CDR1 LGHDT and CDR2 YNNKEL (reference sequence). V dropped 6 bases and J dropped 7 bases, with 9 bases sitting between them. The CDR3 runs 11 residues. The DNA of the CDR3 is TGTGCCAGCAGAGGGGCGGATGAAGCTTTCTTT. Its protein product is CASRGADEAFF.

The gene calls are TRBV18 and TRBJ1-5; possible D gene TRBD1, 6 bases. The CDR3 is 14 residues long. The V gene lost 3 bases and the J gene lost 5 bases, with 11 bases spanning the gap. The germline gives CDR1 KGHSH, CDR2 LQKENI. The CDR3 region has the DNA TGTGCCAGCTCACCGGCGTCAGGGGATCAGCCCCAGCATTTT. Encoded protein: CASSPASGDQPQHF.

The chain has TRBV6-6 and TRBJ1-1; possibly TRBD1 for D (5 bases). Germline loops: CDR1 MNHNY, CDR2 SVGAGI (reference sequence). V was shortened by 7 bases and J by 6 bases, with 21 bases between the two germline ends. This CDR3 is built from 15 residues. CDR3 sequence: CASTRQTPTSSEAFF. The CDR3 DNA reads as TGTGCCAGCACTCGACAGACTCCAACCTCCTCTGAAGCTTTCTTT.